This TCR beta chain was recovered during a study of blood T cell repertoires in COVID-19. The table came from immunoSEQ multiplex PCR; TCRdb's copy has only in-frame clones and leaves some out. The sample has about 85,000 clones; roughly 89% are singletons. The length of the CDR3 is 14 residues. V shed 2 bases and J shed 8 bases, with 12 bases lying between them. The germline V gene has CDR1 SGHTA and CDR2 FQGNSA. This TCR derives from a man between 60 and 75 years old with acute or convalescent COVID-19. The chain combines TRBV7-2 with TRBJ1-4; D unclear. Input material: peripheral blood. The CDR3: CASSLSGGMEKLFF. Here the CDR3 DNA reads TGTGCCAGCAGCTTATCGGGAGGTATGGAAAAACTGTTTTTT.